The T cell receptor beta chain under discussion was sequenced for a study of T cell changes during pregnancy in multiple sclerosis. Per germline, CDR1 LNHNV and CDR2 YYDKDF (reference sequence). This CDR3 has 15 amino acids. Trimming left V 9 bases short and J 3 bases short, with 20 bases between. Produced via immunoSEQ multiplex PCR; TCRdb's table is partial and in-frame only. Found here are 34,000 or so clones, almost 90% of them singletons; the top ten hold about 5%. This specimen consisted of CD8+ T cells from peripheral blood mononuclear cells, obtained after pregnancy. The V and J genes are TRBV15 and TRBJ2-5, with D perhaps matching TRBD1 (5 bases). This clonotype was sampled from a female donor with multiple sclerosis, enrolled in a pregnancy study. CDR3 nucleotide sequence: TGTGCCACGATCGCCCAGGACAAAAAGAAAGAGACCCAGTACTTC. It yields the protein CATIAQDKKKETQYF.